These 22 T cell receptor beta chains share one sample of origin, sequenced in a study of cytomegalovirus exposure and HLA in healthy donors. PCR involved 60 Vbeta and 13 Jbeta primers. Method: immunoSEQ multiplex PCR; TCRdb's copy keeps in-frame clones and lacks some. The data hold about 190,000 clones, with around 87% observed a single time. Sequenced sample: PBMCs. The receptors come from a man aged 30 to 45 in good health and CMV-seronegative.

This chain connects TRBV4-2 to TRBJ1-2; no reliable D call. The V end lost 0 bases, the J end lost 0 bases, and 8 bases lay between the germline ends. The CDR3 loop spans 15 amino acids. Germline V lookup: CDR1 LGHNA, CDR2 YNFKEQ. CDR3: CASSQDEGSNYGYTF. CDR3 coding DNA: TGTGCCAGCAGCCAAGATGAGGGATCTAACTATGGCTACACCTTC.

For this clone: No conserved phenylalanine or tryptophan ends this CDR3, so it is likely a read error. Here the CDR3 DNA reads TGTGCCATCGTAGACAGGAGCATGAACACTGAAGCTTTCCTT. Its protein is CAIVDRSMNTEAFL. The chain employs TRBV2 and TRBJ1-1, with a possible D match to TRBD1 (6 bases). The V gene lost 10 bases and the J gene lost 0 bases, with 15 bases spanning the gap. The CDR3 loop spans 14 amino acids. The germline gives CDR1 SNHLY, CDR2 FYNNEI.

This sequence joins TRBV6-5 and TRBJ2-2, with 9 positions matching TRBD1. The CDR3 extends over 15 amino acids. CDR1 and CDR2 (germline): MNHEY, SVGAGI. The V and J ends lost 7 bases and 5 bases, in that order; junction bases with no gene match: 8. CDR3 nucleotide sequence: TGTGCCAGCACACGACAGGGGGTCGGTACCGGGGAGCTGTTTTTT. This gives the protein CASTRQGVGTGELFF.

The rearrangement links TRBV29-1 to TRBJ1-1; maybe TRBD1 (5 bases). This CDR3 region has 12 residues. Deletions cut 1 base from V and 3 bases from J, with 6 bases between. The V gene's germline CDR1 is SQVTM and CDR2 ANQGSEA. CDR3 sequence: CSVEGGDTEAFF. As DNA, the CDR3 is TGCAGCGTTGAAGGGGGGGACACTGAAGCTTTCTTT. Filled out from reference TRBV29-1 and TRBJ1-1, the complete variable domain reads SAVISQKPSRDICQRGTSLTIQCQVDSQVTMMFWYRQQPGQSLTLIATANQGSEATYESGFVIDKFPISRPNLTFSTLTVSNMSPEDSSIYLCSVEGGDTEAFFGQGTRLTVV.

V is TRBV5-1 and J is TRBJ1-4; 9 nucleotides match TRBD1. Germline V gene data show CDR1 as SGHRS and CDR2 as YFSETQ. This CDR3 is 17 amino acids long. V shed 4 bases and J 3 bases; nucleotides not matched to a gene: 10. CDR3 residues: CASSGGQGTASNEKLFF. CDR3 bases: TGCGCCAGCAGCGGGGGACAGGGAACGGCATCTAATGAAAAACTGTTTTTT.

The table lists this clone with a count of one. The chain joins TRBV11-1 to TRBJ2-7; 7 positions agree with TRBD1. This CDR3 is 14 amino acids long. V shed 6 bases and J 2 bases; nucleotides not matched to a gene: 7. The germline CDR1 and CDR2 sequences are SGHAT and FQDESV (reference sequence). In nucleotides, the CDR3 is TGTGCCAGCAGTCCCCCGGACAGGCCCTACGAGCAGTACTTC. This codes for CASSPPDRPYEQYF. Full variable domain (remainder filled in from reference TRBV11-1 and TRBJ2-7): EAEVAQSPRYKITEKSQAVAFWCDPISGHATLYWYRQILGQGPELLVQFQDESVVDDSQLPKDRFSAERLKGVDSTLKIQPAELGDSAMYLCASSPPDRPYEQYFGPGTRLTVT.

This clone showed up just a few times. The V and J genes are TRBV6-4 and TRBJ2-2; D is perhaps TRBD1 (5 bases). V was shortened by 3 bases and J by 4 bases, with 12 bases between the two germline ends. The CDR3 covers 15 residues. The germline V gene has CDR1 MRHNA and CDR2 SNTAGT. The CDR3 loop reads CASSEATDSTGELFF. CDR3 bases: TGTGCCAGCAGTGAGGCGACAGACAGCACCGGGGAGCTGTTTTTT.

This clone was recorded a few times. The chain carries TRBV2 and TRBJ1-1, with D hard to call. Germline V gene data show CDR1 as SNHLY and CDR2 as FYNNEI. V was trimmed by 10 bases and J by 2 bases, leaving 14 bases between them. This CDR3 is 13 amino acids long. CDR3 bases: TGTGCCACAGAGTTTCAGGTTAACACTGAAGCTTTCTTT. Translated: CATEFQVNTEAFF.

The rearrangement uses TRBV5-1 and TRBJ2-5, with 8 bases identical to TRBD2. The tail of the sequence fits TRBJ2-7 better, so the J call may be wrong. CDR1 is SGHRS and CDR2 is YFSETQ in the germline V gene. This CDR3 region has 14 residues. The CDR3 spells CASSLGRGDYEQYF. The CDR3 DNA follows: TGCGCCAGCAGCTTGGGGCGGGGGGACTACGAGCAGTACTTC.

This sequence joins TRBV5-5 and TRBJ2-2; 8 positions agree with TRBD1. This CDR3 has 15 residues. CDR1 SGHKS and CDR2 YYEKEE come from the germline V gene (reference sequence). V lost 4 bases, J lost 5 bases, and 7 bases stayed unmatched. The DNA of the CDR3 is TGTGCCAGCAGCCCGAGACAGGGGTTTACCGGGGAGCTGTTTTTT. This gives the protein CASSPRQGFTGELFF.

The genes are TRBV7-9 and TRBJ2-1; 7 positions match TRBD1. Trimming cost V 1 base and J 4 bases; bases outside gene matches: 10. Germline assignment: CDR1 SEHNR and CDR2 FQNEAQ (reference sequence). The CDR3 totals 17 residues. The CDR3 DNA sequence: TGTGCCAGCAGCTTAGGCAAGGGGACAGTCACGTACAATGAGCAGTTCTTC. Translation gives CASSLGKGTVTYNEQFF.

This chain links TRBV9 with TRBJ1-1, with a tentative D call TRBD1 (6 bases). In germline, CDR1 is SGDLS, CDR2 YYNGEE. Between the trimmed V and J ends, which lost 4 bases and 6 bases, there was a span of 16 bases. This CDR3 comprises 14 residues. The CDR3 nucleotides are TGTGCCAGCAGCAACACCAGGGGTGGGTCTGAAGCTTTCTTT. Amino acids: CASSNTRGGSEAFF.

DNA of the CDR3: TGTGCCAGCAGTTTATCCCCGGGACAGGTCAGGAATTCACCCCTCCACTTT. It yields the protein CASSLSPGQVRNSPLHF. The J gene is TRBJ1-6, the V gene TRBV28; 8 positions agree with TRBD1. The CDR3 sequence is 17 residues long. Germline CDR1 MDHEN, CDR2 SYDVKM. Trimming at V came to 1 base and at J to 7 bases, leaving 9 bases not matched to a gene.

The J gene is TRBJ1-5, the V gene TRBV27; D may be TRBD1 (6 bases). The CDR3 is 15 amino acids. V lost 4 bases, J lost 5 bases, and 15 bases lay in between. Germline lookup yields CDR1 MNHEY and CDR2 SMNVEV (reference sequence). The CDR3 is CASSSDRDTYQPQHF. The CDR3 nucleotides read TGTGCCAGCAGTTCCGACCGGGACACTTATCAGCCCCAGCATTTT.

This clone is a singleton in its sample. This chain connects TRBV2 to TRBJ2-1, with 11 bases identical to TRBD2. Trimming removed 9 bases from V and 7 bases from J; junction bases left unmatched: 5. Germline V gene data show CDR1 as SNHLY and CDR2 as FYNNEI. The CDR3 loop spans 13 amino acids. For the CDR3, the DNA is TGTGCCAGTAGCGGGGGGGCCCCAAATGAGCAGTTCTTC. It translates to CASSGGAPNEQFF.

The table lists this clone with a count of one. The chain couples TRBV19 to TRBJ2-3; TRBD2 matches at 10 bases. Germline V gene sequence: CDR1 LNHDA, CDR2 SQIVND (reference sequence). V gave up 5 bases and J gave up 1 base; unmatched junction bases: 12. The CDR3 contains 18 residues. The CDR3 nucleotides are TGTGCCAGTAGTCCTGCTAGCGGGAGTGGGTTGCGCACAGATACGCAGTATTTT. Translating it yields CASSPASGSGLRTDTQYF.

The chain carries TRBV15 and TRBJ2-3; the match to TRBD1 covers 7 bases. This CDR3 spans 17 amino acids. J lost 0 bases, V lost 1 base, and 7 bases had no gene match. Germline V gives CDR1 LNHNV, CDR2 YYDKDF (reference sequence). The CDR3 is CATSRGPTTGSTDTQYF. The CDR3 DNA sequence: TGTGCCACCAGCAGAGGGCCCACGACAGGGAGCACAGATACGCAGTATTTT.

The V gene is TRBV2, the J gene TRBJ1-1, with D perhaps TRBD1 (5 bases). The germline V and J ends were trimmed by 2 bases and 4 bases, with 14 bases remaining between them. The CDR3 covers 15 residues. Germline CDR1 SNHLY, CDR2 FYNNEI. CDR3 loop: CASSEMGGVGTEAFF. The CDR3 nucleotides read TGTGCCAGCAGTGAAATGGGGGGGGTCGGCACTGAAGCTTTCTTT.

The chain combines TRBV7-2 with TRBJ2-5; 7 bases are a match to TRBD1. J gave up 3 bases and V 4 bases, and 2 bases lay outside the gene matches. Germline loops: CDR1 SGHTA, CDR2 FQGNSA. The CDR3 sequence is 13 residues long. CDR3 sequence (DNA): TGTGCCAGCAGCTCCGGACAGGAAGAGACCCAGTACTTC. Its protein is CASSSGQEETQYF. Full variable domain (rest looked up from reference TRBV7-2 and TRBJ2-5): GAGVSQSPSNKVTEKGKDVELRCDPISGHTALYWYRQSLGQGLEFLIYFQGNSAPDKSGLPSDRFSAERTGGSVSTLTIQRTQQEDSAVYLCASSSGQEETQYFGPGTRLLVL.

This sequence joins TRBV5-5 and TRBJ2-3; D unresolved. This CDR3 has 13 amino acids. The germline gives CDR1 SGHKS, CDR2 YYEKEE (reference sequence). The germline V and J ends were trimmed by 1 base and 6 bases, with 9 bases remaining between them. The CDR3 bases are TGTGCCAGCAGCTTGCCTTCCCCGGATACGCAGTATTTT. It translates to CASSLPSPDTQYF.

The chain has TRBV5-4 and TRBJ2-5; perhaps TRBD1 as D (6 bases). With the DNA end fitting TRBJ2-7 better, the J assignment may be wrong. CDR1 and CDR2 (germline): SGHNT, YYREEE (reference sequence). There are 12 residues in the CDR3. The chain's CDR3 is CASSAQGYEQYF. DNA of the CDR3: TGTGCCAGCAGCGCACAGGGATACGAGCAGTACTTC.

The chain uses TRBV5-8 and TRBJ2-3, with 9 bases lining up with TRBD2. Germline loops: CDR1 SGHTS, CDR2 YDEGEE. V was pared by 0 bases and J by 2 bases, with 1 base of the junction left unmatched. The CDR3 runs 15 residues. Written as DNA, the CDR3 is TGTGCCAGCAGCTTGGCTAGCGGGACCACAGATACGCAGTATTTT. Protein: CASSLASGTTDTQYF.